The clone carrying this T cell receptor (beta chain) has ten or more counts. Its antigen is not known. The sample is drawn from a study of T-cell reconstitution after alpha-beta-depleted transplantation in children. The CDR3 loop spans 15 amino acids. V lost 7 bases and J lost 5, with 18 bases in between. Germline V CDR1 and CDR2: MRHNA, SNTAGT. Points from the study as a whole: One year after transplant, T-cell counts and diversity came mostly from newly produced T cells. Reportedly, roughly two months post-transplant, alpha-beta T cells arose from several hundred expanded graft clones.

Unique molecular identifiers were incorporated into the prepared TCRbeta library. TCRdb re-called the PCR reads with MiXCR, one entry per CDR3 protein. The table shows more than 85,000 distinct CDR3 sequences, with less than 6% occurring only once. Here the sequenced sample was PBMCs, mostly from graft donor cells, taken 60 days after TCRalphabeta/CD19-depleted stem cell transplant. This chain joins TRBV6-4 and TRBJ2-1, with D maybe TRBD2 (6 bases). The clonotype originates from a female patient aged 2-9 years who had a stem cell transplant for Fanconi anemia, so the T cells may come from the graft donor. In DNA, the CDR3 is TGTGCCAGCATTCCGTCGGGAGAGCTTCACAATGAGCAGTTCTTC. This codes for CASIPSGELHNEQFF.